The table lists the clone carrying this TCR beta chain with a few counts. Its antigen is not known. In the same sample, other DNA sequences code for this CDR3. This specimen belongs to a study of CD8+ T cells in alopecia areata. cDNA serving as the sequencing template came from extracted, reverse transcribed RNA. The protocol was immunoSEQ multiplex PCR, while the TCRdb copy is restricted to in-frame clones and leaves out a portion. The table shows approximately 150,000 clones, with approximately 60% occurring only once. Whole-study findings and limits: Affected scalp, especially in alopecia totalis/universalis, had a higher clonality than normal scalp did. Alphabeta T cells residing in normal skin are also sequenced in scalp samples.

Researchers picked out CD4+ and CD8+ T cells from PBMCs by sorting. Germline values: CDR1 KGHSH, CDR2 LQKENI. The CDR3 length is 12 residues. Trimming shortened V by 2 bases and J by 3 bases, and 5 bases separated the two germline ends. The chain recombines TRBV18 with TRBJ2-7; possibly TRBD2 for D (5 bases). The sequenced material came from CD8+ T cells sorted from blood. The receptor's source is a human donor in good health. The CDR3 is CASSPEGYEQYF. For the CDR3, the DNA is TGTGCCAGCTCACCAGAGGGCTACGAGCAGTACTTC.